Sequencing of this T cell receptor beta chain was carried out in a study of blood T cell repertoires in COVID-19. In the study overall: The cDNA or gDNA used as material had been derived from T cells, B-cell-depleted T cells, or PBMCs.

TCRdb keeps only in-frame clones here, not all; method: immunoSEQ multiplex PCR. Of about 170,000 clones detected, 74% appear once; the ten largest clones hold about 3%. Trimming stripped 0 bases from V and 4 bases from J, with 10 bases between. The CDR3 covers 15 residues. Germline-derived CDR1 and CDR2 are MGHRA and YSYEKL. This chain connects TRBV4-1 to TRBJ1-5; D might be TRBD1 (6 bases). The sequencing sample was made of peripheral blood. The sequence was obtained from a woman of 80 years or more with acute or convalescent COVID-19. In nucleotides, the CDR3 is TGCGCCAGCAGCCAAGATAGGACAGAGAATCAGCCCCAGCATTTT. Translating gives CASSQDRTENQPQHF.